These T cell receptor beta chains were read from a single sample in a study of response to subunit inactivated influenza vaccine. TCRdb independently ran MiXCR on the RT-PCR reads; one entry per CDR3 protein. This sample yields more than 450,000 distinct CDR3 sequences, of which 11% are seen a single time; around 10% belongs to the top ten. The sample was also reused in another study, on T cells expressing NK-cell markers.

The specimen comprised PBMCs from blood, sampled on the day of vaccination. The receptor set was obtained from a man aged 50-60 years who received an inactivated influenza vaccine. CDR3s include the opening cysteine and the closing phenylalanine or tryptophan. D genes are given only for firm matches. The size of a clone is reported for some rows only, either as once, few or many, or as a class for expanded clones.

V	size	D	J	CDR3	DNA
TRBV5-1	few	TRBD1	TRBJ2-2	CASSLGTGRPGELFF	TGCGCCAGCAGCTTGGGGACAGGCCGTCCCGGGGAGCTGTTTTTT
TRBV29-1	NA	TRBD1	TRBJ2-7	CSVEETGTADYEQYF	TGCAGCGTTGAAGAAACCGGGACAGCAGACTACGAGCAGTACTTC
TRBV10-3	few	NA	TRBJ2-1	CAISGRAQGAGYEQFF	TGTGCCATCAGTGGGCGGGCACAAGGGGCAGGGTATGAGCAGTTCTTC
TRBV29-1	few	NA	TRBJ1-2	CSVDDRSGKGSNYGYTF	TGCAGCGTTGACGACAGGAGCGGGAAGGGAAGTAACTATGGCTACACCTTC
TRBV20-1	NA	NA	TRBJ2-7	CSARVPGAPEQYF	TGCAGTGCTAGAGTCCCGGGGGCACCCGAGCAGTACTTC
TRBV19	NA	TRBD1	TRBJ2-1	CASTRAGQDNEQFF	TGTGCCAGTACCAGGGCGGGACAGGACAATGAGCAGTTCTTC
TRBV5-1	many	NA	TRBJ1-1	CASSSTVNTEAFF	TGCGCCAGCAGCTCGACGGTGAACACTGAAGCTTTCTTT
TRBV6-1	NA	NA	TRBJ2-4	CASRGPGRGNIQYF	TGTGCCAGCAGAGGACCTGGGCGCGGAAACATTCAGTACTTC
TRBV3-1	few	TRBD1	TRBJ2-7	CASSQPGQGRYEQYF	TGTGCCAGCAGCCAACCCGGACAGGGGAGGTACGAGCAGTACTTC
TRBV4-3	many	NA	TRBJ1-2	CASSLQRGANYGYTF	TGCGCCAGCAGCCTCCAAAGGGGGGCTAACTATGGCTACACCTTC
TRBV7-2	NA	NA	TRBJ1-5	CASRLGVEPQHF	TGTGCCAGCAGGCTTGGGGTCGAGCCCCAGCATTTT
TRBV6-1	few	TRBD2	TRBJ2-2	CASSPGTSFSGELFF	TGTGCCAGCAGCCCCGGGACTAGCTTCTCCGGGGAGCTGTTTTTT
TRBV20-1	NA	NA	TRBJ2-2	CSARPPDGKNTGELFF	TGCAGTGCTAGGCCCCCCGACGGGAAGAACACCGGGGAGCTGTTTTTT
TRBV4-3	few	TRBD1	TRBJ2-3	CASSQGQGAVTDTQYF	TGCGCCAGCAGCCAAGGGCAGGGGGCTGTCACAGATACGCAGTATTTT
TRBV3-1	NA	NA	TRBJ1-6	CASSQSRANSPLHF	TGTGCCAGCAGCCAAAGTCGGGCTAATTCACCCCTCCACTTT
TRBV12-3/TRBV12-4	few	NA	TRBJ2-7	CASSLRTSGYEQYF	TGTGCCAGCAGTTTAAGGACGTCAGGTTACGAGCAGTACTTC
TRBV7-2	NA	NA	TRBJ2-5	CASTAGLGHSQETQYF	TGTGCCAGCACCGCCGGCCTCGGACACTCTCAAGAGACCCAGTACTTC
TRBV12-3/TRBV12-4	few	TRBD1	TRBJ1-1	CASQSTGVSEAFF	TGTGCCAGCCAATCTACAGGGGTCTCTGAAGCTTTCTTT
TRBV30	NA	NA	TRBJ2-7	CAWGRGALLPEQYF	TGTGCCTGGGGCAGGGGGGCGCTTCTACCCGAGCAGTACTTC
TRBV28	few	TRBD1	TRBJ2-4	CASADRALTKNIQYF	TGTGCCAGTGCTGACAGGGCACTGACCAAAAACATTCAGTACTTC
TRBV7-3	few	NA	TRBJ1-2	CASSLSGTDAVYGYTF	TGTGCCAGCAGCTTGTCCGGGACGGACGCAGTCTATGGCTACACCTTC
TRBV7-2	few	NA	TRBJ2-2	CASSLFPSGELFF	TGTGCCAGCAGCCTGTTTCCATCCGGGGAGCTGTTTTTT
TRBV5-6	NA	NA	TRBJ2-2	CASSLRGLVSGELFF	TGTGCCAGCAGCTTGCGGGGACTTGTTTCCGGGGAGCTGTTTTTT
TRBV28	NA	TRBD1	TRBJ1-2	CASSSLLEGAYYGYTF	TGTGCCAGCAGTTCCCTTTTAGAGGGGGCTTACTATGGCTACACCTTC
TRBV29-1	few	TRBD2	TRBJ2-1	CSVETGRDYNEQFF	TGCAGCGTTGAAACGGGGAGGGATTACAATGAGCAGTTCTTC
TRBV9	NA	NA	TRBJ2-3	CASSLETGSRTDTQYF	TGTGCCAGCAGCCTAGAAACAGGTTCCCGGACAGATACGCAGTATTTT
TRBV6-5	NA	NA	TRBJ2-5	CASSYSVAVQETQYF	TGTGCCAGCAGTTACTCGGTGGCGGTTCAAGAGACCCAGTACTTC
TRBV12-3/TRBV12-4	few	NA	TRBJ2-6	CASSFFIPDSGANVLTF	TGTGCCAGCAGTTTCTTTATACCAGACTCTGGGGCCAACGTCCTGACTTTC
TRBV25-1	NA	NA	TRBJ1-6	CASTPGADNSPLHF	TGTGCCAGCACACCAGGTGCGGACAATTCACCCCTCCACTTT
TRBV11-2	NA	TRBD2	TRBJ2-5	CASSHGLAGGVQETQYF	TGTGCCAGCAGCCACGGACTAGCGGGAGGAGTACAAGAGACCCAGTACTTC
TRBV7-9	NA	NA	TRBJ1-1	CASSLRAGDISEAFF	TGTGCCAGCAGCTTACGCGCAGGGGACATCTCTGAAGCTTTCTTT
TRBV12-3/TRBV12-4	many	TRBD2	TRBJ2-3	CASSLEVRPIAGVGTDTQYF	TGTGCCAGCAGTTTAGAAGTTAGGCCGATAGCGGGAGTTGGCACAGATACGCAGTATTTT
TRBV24-1	few	TRBD1	TRBJ2-1	CATSGTGYYNEQFF	TGTGCCACCAGCGGGACAGGATACTACAATGAGCAGTTCTTC
TRBV5-6	few	NA	TRBJ1-2	CASSFHREGNYGYTF	TGTGCCAGCAGCTTTCACAGGGAGGGGAACTATGGCTACACCTTC
TRBV4-3	NA	NA	TRBJ1-1	CASSLKAGMAEAFF	TGCGCCAGCAGCCTAAAAGCCGGGATGGCTGAAGCTTTCTTT
TRBV18	NA	NA	TRBJ2-7	CASSPTLLEQYF	TGTGCCAGCTCACCAACCCTTCTCGAGCAGTACTTC
TRBV7-2	NA	NA	TRBJ2-5	CASSSTGTADF	TGTGCCAGCAGCTCTACCGGGACGGCGGACTTT
TRBV5-1	few	TRBD1	TRBJ2-7	CASSLFPGQNYEQYF	TGCGCCAGCAGCTTGTTTCCGGGACAGAACTACGAGCAGTACTTC
TRBV20-1	few	NA	TRBJ2-3	CSARGGRNSDTQYF	TGCAGTGCTAGAGGAGGGAGAAATTCAGATACGCAGTATTTT
TRBV5-1	NA	TRBD2	TRBJ2-1	CASSLGSSGSRNEQFF	TGCGCCAGCAGCTTGGGTTCTAGCGGGAGTCGGAATGAGCAGTTCTTC
TRBV12-3/TRBV12-4	many	NA	TRBJ1-5	CASSFYGNQPQHF	TGTGCCAGCAGTTTTTACGGGAATCAGCCCCAGCATTTT
TRBV6-2/TRBV6-3	NA	TRBD2	TRBJ2-7	CASGLAGGSEQYF	TGTGCCAGCGGACTAGCGGGAGGTTCCGAGCAGTACTTC
TRBV30	NA	NA	TRBJ1-2	CAWIRPGYGYTF	TGTGCCTGGATACGACCCGGCTATGGCTACACCTTC
TRBV7-2	NA	NA	TRBJ1-2	CASSLERRVYGYTF	TGTGCCAGCAGCTTAGAAAGACGGGTATATGGCTACACCTTC
TRBV7-2	NA	NA	TRBJ2-1	CASTLYQGYKQFF	TGTGCCAGCACACTCTACCAAGGATATAAGCAGTTCTTC
TRBV10-3	many	NA	TRBJ2-1	CAITEGNLQNEQFF	TGTGCCATCACCGAAGGCAACCTGCAGAATGAGCAGTTCTTC
TRBV5-6	few	NA	TRBJ2-1	CASSSSGTKDYNEQFF	TGTGCCAGCAGCTCATCCGGGACGAAGGACTACAATGAGCAGTTCTTC